The 15 T cell receptor beta chains reported below all come from one sample, sequenced in a study of breast tumors, draining lymph nodes, adjacent tissues. One entry per CDR3 protein results from TCRdb running MiXCR on the multiplex PCR reads. The sample records 150,000 to 250,000 distinct CDR3 sequences, around 29% being singletons. Axillary draining lymph nodes of breast cancer patients supplied the node samples. The sequenced material came from axillary lymph node tissue. These receptors originate from a female donor with breast cancer. Some clones in this sample may be carry-over from other donors' samples.

This clonotype was picked up many times. The chain combines TRBV6-5 with TRBJ2-7, with TRBD2 matching over 11 bases. The germline CDR1 and CDR2 sequences are MNHEY and SVGAGI. CDR3 size: 14 residues. The V segment lost 7 bases and the J segment 10 bases; nucleotides outside the gene matches: 12. The CDR3 protein is CASTNGVAGGLQYF. The CDR3 DNA is TGTGCCAGCACCAACGGAGTAGCGGGAGGGCTTCAGTACTTC.

The V and J genes are TRBV18 and TRBJ2-1, with a possible D match to TRBD2 (7 bases). This CDR3 is built from 17 residues. Germline V gene lookup returns CDR1 KGHSH and CDR2 LQKENI. With 4 bases removed from V and 1 base from J, the gap between germline ends came to 17 bases. CDR3 amino acids: CASSRTRGGSSYNEQFF. The DNA for the CDR3 is TGTGCCAGCTCACGGACGAGGGGGGGCAGTTCCTACAATGAGCAGTTCTTC. The whole variable domain, remainder taken from reference TRBV18 and TRBJ2-1, is NAGVMQNPRHLVRRRGQEARLRCSPMKGHSHVYWYRQLPEEGLKFMVYLQKENIIDESGMPKERFSAEFPKEGPSILRIQQVVRGDSAAYFCASSRTRGGSSYNEQFFGPGTRLTVL.

This clonotype was found many times. The chain carries TRBV5-5 and TRBJ2-3, with D tentatively TRBD1 or TRBD2 (6 bases each). Trimming left V 5 bases short and J 0 bases short, with 22 bases between. The germline V gene encodes CDR1 SGHKS and CDR2 YYEKEE (reference sequence). The CDR3 extends over 18 amino acids. CDR3 nucleotide sequence: TGTGCCAGCAGATCAAACCGTCCGGGGGCGACTAGCACAGATACGCAGTATTTT. Amino acid sequence: CASRSNRPGATSTDTQYF. Combining the CDR3 with reference TRBV5-5 and TRBJ2-3 gives the whole variable domain DAGVTQSPTHLIKTRGQQVTLRCSPISGHKSVSWYQQVLGQGPQFIFQYYEKEERGRGNFPDRFSARQFPNYSSELNVNALLLGDSALYLCASRSNRPGATSTDTQYFGPGTRLTVL.

This clonotype was observed many times. The chain joins TRBV5-8 to TRBJ2-3, with 7 bases aligning to TRBD2. Germline V gene lookup returns CDR1 SGHTS and CDR2 YDEGEE. J gave up 2 bases and V 3 bases, and 6 bases lay outside the gene matches. This CDR3 has 15 amino acids. The CDR3 nucleotides read TGTGCCAGCAGCTCCTTTGGGGGGGTCACAGATACGCAGTATTTT. Encoded protein: CASSSFGGVTDTQYF.

This clonotype has ten or more counts. The J gene is TRBJ2-3, the V gene TRBV7-6; 8 nucleotides line up with TRBD1. The V gene end was trimmed by 1 base and the J gene end by 1 base; junction bases not matched to a gene: 13. The CDR3 covers 19 residues. Germline-derived CDR1 and CDR2 are SGHVS and FNYEAQ. The chain's CDR3 is CASSLERPSWTGRTDTQYF. The CDR3 coding sequence is TGTGCCAGCAGCTTAGAACGACCGAGCTGGACAGGGCGCACAGATACGCAGTATTTT.

This clonotype has ten or more counts. J is TRBJ1-2 and V is TRBV7-2, with D tentatively TRBD1 (6 bases). Between the trimmed V and J ends, which lost 5 bases and 3 bases, there was a span of 13 bases. This CDR3 is built from 14 residues. The V gene's germline CDR1 is SGHTA and CDR2 FQGNSA. CDR3 in DNA: TGTGCCAGCAGCACTTACAGGGTTGACTATGGCTACACCTTC. It translates to CASSTYRVDYGYTF.

The J gene is TRBJ2-5, the V gene TRBV19; a weak D match, TRBD1 (6 bases). The CDR3 loop spans 13 amino acids. With 5 bases removed from V and 5 bases from J, the gap between germline ends came to 12 bases. Germline V CDR1 and CDR2: LNHDA, SQIVND (reference sequence). The CDR3 region is CASSPRTVETQYF. Here the CDR3 DNA reads TGTGCCAGTAGTCCGCGGACAGTGGAGACCCAGTACTTC.

The chain couples TRBV6-2 or TRBV6-3 to TRBJ2-3; 11 bases fit TRBD2. CDR1 is MNHEY, CDR2 SVGEGT, per germline. J was trimmed by 6 bases and V by 2 bases; bases with no gene match: 13. The CDR3 consists of 18 residues. The CDR3 spells CASSYSSGRASSLDTQYF. The CDR3 nucleotides are TGTGCCAGCAGTTACAGTAGCGGGAGGGCCTCTTCCTTGGATACGCAGTATTTT.

Ten or more counts support this clonotype. This chain connects TRBV19 to TRBJ1-5, with 8 nucleotides matching TRBD1. Germline values: CDR1 LNHDA, CDR2 SQIVND (reference sequence). Trimming took 10 bases from V and 2 from J; bases not matched to a gene: 4. The CDR3 has 13 amino acids. The chain's CDR3 is CATQDRGNQPQHF. In nucleotides, the CDR3 is TGTGCCACCCAGGACAGGGGCAATCAGCCCCAGCATTTT.

This clonotype has ten or more counts. The chain carries TRBV2 and TRBJ2-1; 9 nucleotides line up with TRBD2. CDR3 length: 14 residues. J lost 7 bases, V lost 8 bases, and 9 bases had no gene match. Germline assignment: CDR1 SNHLY and CDR2 FYNNEI. The CDR3 DNA reads as TGTGCCAGCGGTGGAGGACTAGCGCGAAATGAGCAGTTCTTC. It is translated as CASGGGLARNEQFF.

As for this clonotype: One end of the junction is discordant with germline, which a read error may explain. The chain has TRBV6-5 and TRBJ2-1, with D possibly TRBD1 on 6 matching bases. The CDR3 runs to 13 residues. The germline V gene has CDR1 MNHEY and CDR2 SVGAGI. The CDR3: CVSRHRAYNEQFF. Written as DNA, the CDR3 is TGTGTCAGCCGGCACAGGGCCTACAATGAGCAGTTCTTC.

Worth noting for this clonotype: The junction departs from germline at one end; a sequencing error may be responsible. This rearrangement joins TRBV20-1 to TRBJ2-5; 8 nucleotides agree with TRBD1. This CDR3 contains 15 residues. The V gene's germline CDR1 is DFQATT and CDR2 SNEGSKA (reference sequence). CDR3 loop: CSARGQGAGVEIQYF. CDR3 DNA: TGCAGTGCTAGAGGTCAGGGGGCTGGCGTAGAGATCCAGTACTTC.

With regard to this clonotype: This sequence may be a read error, since a much larger clone differs from it by one base. This rearrangement joins TRBV12-3 or TRBV12-4 to TRBJ2-7; TRBD2 matches 10 bases. This CDR3 contains 14 residues. Trimming took 3 bases from V and 5 from J; bases not matched to a gene: 4. CDR3 coding DNA: TGTGCCAGCAGTTTCGGGGGACTAGCGCACGAGCAGTACTTC. It translates to CASSFGGLAHEQYF.

There are many counts of this clonotype. J is TRBJ2-2 and V is TRBV18, with TRBD1 matching over 9 bases. Germline CDR1 reads KGHSH; CDR2 reads LQKENI. This CDR3 is built from 16 residues. V shed 4 bases, J shed 3 bases, and the junction held 6 bases outside the gene matches. In DNA form, the CDR3 reads TGTGCCAGCTCACGACTACAGGGGGCGGACACCGGGGAGCTGTTTTTT. Residues: CASSRLQGADTGELFF. Full variable domain (outside the CDR3, taken from reference TRBV18 and TRBJ2-2): NAGVMQNPRHLVRRRGQEARLRCSPMKGHSHVYWYRQLPEEGLKFMVYLQKENIIDESGMPKERFSAEFPKEGPSILRIQQVVRGDSAAYFCASSRLQGADTGELFFGEGSRLTVL.

V usage is TRBV2 and J usage is TRBJ1-6; 7 bases line up with TRBD1. Germline CDR1 SNHLY, CDR2 FYNNEI. The V gene end was trimmed by 4 bases and the J gene end by 7 bases; junction bases not matched to a gene: 10. The CDR3 length is 16 residues. The CDR3 DNA sequence: TGTGCCAGCAGTGCTAGCGTCCGGGACAGAAATTCACCCCTCCACTTT. This sequence encodes CASSASVRDRNSPLHF.